This TCR beta chain comes out of a study of technical replicates of blood from several donors. CDR3 length equals 14 residues. Per the germline V gene, CDR1 is SGHNT and CDR2 is YENEEA. The V segment lost 1 base and the J segment 2 bases; nucleotides outside the gene matches: 2. Produced via immunoSEQ multiplex PCR; TCRdb's table is partial and in-frame only. The sample holds 70,000 to 85,000 clones, 97% seen once. The V and J genes are TRBV11-3 and TRBJ2-7; 7 nucleotides match TRBD2. The origin of this receptor is a human donor in good health. The sequenced sample consisted of T cells isolated from PBMCs. The CDR3 loop is CASSLGGSAYEQYF. The CDR3 DNA is TGTGCCAGCAGCTTAGGCGGGAGCGCCTACGAGCAGTACTTC.